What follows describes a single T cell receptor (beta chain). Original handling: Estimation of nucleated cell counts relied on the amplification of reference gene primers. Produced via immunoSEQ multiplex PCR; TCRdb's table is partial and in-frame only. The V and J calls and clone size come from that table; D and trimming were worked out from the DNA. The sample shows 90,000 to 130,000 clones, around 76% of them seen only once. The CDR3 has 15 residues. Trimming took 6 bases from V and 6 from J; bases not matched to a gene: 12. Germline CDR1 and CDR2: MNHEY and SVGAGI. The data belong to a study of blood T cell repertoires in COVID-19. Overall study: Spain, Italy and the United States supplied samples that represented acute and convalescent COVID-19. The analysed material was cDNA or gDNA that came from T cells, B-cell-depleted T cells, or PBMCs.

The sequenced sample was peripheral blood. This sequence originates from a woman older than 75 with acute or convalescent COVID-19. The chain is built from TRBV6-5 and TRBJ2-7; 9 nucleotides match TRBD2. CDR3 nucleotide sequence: TGTGCCAGCAGCCCGGCAAGGGCGGGAGGGTTCGAGCAGTACTTC. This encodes CASSPARAGGFEQYF.